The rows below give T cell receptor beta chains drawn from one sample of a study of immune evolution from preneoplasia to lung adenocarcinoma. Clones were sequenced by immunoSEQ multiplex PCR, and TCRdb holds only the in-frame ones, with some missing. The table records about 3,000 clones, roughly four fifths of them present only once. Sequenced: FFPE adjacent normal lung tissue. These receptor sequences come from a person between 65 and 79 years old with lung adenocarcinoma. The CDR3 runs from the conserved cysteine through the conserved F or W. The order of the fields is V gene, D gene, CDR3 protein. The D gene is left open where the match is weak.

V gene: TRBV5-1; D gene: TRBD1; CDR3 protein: CASSFFPGQGYATNEKLFF
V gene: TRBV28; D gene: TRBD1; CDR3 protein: CASSLLGTVIDQPQHF
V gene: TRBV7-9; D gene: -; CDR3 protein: CASRSQGNTNEKLFF
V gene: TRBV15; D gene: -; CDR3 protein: CATSREGPAEGYTF
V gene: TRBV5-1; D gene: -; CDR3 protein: CASSALRGQPQHF
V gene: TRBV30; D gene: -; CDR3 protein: CAWTKLGTNEKLFF
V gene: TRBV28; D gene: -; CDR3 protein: CASSLIRPATNEKLFF
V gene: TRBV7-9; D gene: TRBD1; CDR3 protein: CASSSAQGQPHQPQHF
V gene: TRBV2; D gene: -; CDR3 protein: CASSEAGGWEQYF
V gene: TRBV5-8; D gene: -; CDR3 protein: CASSRLSTRSNYGYTF
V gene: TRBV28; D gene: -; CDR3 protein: CASRSGGTGFYGYTF
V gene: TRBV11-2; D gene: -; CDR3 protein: CASSLNFNRDTEAFF
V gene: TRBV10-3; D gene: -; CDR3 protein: CAISGLFGTPTTNYGYTF
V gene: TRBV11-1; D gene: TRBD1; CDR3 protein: CASSLGDRGRPEAFF
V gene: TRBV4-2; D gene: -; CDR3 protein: CASSQDVANTGELFF
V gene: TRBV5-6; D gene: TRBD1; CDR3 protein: CASSLKGQGPQETQYF
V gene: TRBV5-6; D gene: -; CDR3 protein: CASSFRRPSNTEAFF
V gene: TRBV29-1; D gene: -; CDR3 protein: CSVEDPGRRETQYF
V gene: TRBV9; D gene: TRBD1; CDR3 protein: CASSIKPGQGAGTEAFF
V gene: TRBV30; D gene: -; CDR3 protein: CAWILGITEAFF
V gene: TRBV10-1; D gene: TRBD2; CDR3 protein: CASSGGLAGNEQFF